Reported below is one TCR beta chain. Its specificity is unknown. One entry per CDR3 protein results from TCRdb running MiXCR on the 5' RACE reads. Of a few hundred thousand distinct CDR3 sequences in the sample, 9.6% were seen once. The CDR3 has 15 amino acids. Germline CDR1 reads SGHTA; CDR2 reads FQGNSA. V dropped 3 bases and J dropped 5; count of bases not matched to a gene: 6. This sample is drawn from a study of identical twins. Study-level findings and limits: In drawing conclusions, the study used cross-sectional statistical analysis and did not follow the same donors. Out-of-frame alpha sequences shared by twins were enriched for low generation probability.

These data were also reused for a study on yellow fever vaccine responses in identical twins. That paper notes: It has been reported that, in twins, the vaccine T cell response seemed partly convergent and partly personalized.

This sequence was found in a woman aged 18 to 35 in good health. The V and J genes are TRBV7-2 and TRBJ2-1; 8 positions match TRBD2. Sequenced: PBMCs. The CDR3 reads CASSFSGTLNNEQFF. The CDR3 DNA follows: TGTGCCAGCAGCTTTAGCGGGACTCTGAACAATGAGCAGTTCTTC.